Below, one T cell receptor beta chain is given with its context. This sample was included in a study of radiotherapy plus CTLA-4 blockade in lung cancer. With ipilimumab providing CTLA-4 blockade, focal radiation was administered to patients who had chemo-refractory metastatic non-small-cell lung cancer. Clones were read by immunoSEQ multiplex PCR, and TCRdb kept only the in-frame ones, dropping some. The data hold over 80,000 clones, with around nine tenths observed a single time. Germline-derived CDR1 and CDR2 are LNHNV and YYDKDF (reference sequence). CDR3 length: 13 amino acids. V dropped 1 base and J dropped 4 bases, with 7 bases sitting between them.

The chain is built from TRBV15 and TRBJ2-5, with D unresolved. The specimen comprised peripheral blood, sampled from a patient treated with radiotherapy plus ipilimumab. The receptor comes from a human donor with non-small cell lung cancer that progressed on radiotherapy plus ipilimumab. CDR3 in DNA: TGTGCCACCAGCAGAGGGGCAGCAGAGACCCAGTACTTC. Encoded protein: CATSRGAAETQYF.